A selection of T cell receptor beta chains follows, all from one sample in a study of T cells in Graves' hyperthyroidism and ophthalmopathy. TCRdb independently ran MiXCR on the multiplex PCR reads; one entry per CDR3 protein. The data hold some 300,000 distinct CDR3 sequences, with roughly 13% observed a single time. Specimen: blood. The receptor set was obtained from a woman aged 40 to 50 with Graves' hyperthyroidism. Both conserved end residues are part of each CDR3. A D gene is named only where the DNA matches it firmly. Size values are once, few and many counts, or a class for expanded clones, and some rows have none.

v_gene: TRBV24-1; d_gene: NA; abundance: many; j_gene: TRBJ1-2; CDR3aa: CATSDRTMYYGYTF; CDR3nt: TGTGCCACCAGTGATCGGACTATGTACTATGGCTACACCTTC
v_gene: TRBV5-1; d_gene: NA; abundance: NA; j_gene: TRBJ1-2; CDR3aa: CASGESGDLNYGYTF; CDR3nt: TGCGCCAGCGGAGAATCGGGGGATCTTAACTATGGCTACACCTTC
v_gene: TRBV28; d_gene: TRBD2; abundance: many; j_gene: TRBJ2-1; CDR3aa: CAIETTSGVWHEQFF; CDR3nt: TGTGCCATCGAAACGACTAGCGGGGTCTGGCATGAGCAGTTCTTC
v_gene: TRBV7-6; d_gene: NA; abundance: many; j_gene: TRBJ1-5; CDR3aa: CASSLGGGLQPQHF; CDR3nt: TGTGCCAGCAGCTTAGGGGGGGGGCTTCAGCCCCAGCATTTT
v_gene: TRBV19; d_gene: NA; abundance: NA; j_gene: TRBJ2-7; CDR3aa: CASSIATGYEQYF; CDR3nt: TGTGCCAGTAGTATAGCGACCGGCTACGAGCAGTACTTC
v_gene: TRBV12-3/TRBV12-4; d_gene: TRBD2; abundance: NA; j_gene: TRBJ2-5; CDR3aa: CATKSSGSPETQYF; CDR3nt: TGTGCCACCAAGTCTAGCGGGAGTCCCGAGACCCAGTACTTC
v_gene: TRBV5-1; d_gene: NA; abundance: NA; j_gene: TRBJ2-3; CDR3aa: CASSLRAQDYTQYF; CDR3nt: TGCGCCAGCAGCTTAAGGGCCCAGGATTATACGCAGTATTTT
v_gene: TRBV6-5; d_gene: NA; abundance: many; j_gene: TRBJ1-2; CDR3aa: CASSYRDTNYGYTF; CDR3nt: TGTGCCAGCAGTTACCGGGACACTAACTATGGCTACACCTTC
v_gene: TRBV20-1; d_gene: NA; abundance: few; j_gene: TRBJ1-2; CDR3aa: CSARDPGRGNYGYTF; CDR3nt: TGCAGTGCTAGAGACCCTGGGAGGGGAAACTATGGCTACACCTTC
v_gene: TRBV28; d_gene: NA; abundance: NA; j_gene: TRBJ2-4; CDR3aa: CASSSPLGYPPQNIQYF; CDR3nt: TGTGCCAGCAGTTCCCCCCTCGGTTATCCCCCTCAAAACATTCAGTACTTC
v_gene: TRBV28; d_gene: NA; abundance: NA; j_gene: TRBJ2-6; CDR3aa: CASRSGANVLTF; CDR3nt: TGTGCCAGCAGAAGTGGGGCCAACGTCCTGACTTTC
v_gene: TRBV6-1; d_gene: NA; abundance: many; j_gene: TRBJ1-5; CDR3aa: CASNYGRQPQHF; CDR3nt: TGTGCCAGCAATTACGGGAGGCAGCCCCAGCATTTT
v_gene: TRBV7-9; d_gene: TRBD1; abundance: many; j_gene: TRBJ2-7; CDR3aa: CASSLSGRDRADEQYF; CDR3nt: TGTGCCAGCAGCTTGAGTGGCCGGGACAGGGCGGACGAGCAGTACTTC
v_gene: TRBV12-3/TRBV12-4; d_gene: NA; abundance: NA; j_gene: TRBJ2-1; CDR3aa: CASSSGDPTFF; CDR3nt: TGTGCCAGCAGTTCGGGAGACCCAACTTTCTTC
v_gene: TRBV7-9; d_gene: TRBD1; abundance: many; j_gene: TRBJ1-2; CDR3aa: CASSSPRGPIPYGYTF; CDR3nt: TGTGCCAGCAGCTCTCCCAGGGGGCCGATTCCCTATGGCTACACCTTC
v_gene: TRBV11-2; d_gene: NA; abundance: many; j_gene: TRBJ2-1; CDR3aa: CASSLNSGAYNEQFF; CDR3nt: TGTGCCAGCAGCCTCAACTCCGGGGCGTACAATGAGCAGTTCTTC
v_gene: TRBV18; d_gene: NA; abundance: many; j_gene: TRBJ1-2; CDR3aa: CASSPSLGKVYGYTF; CDR3nt: TGTGCCAGCTCACCTTCCCTGGGGAAGGTCTATGGCTACACCTTC
v_gene: TRBV7-9; d_gene: NA; abundance: few; j_gene: TRBJ1-1; CDR3aa: CASSLTAREAFF; CDR3nt: TGTGCCAGCAGCTTAACGGCCAGAGAAGCTTTCTTT
v_gene: TRBV20-1; d_gene: TRBD2; abundance: few; j_gene: TRBJ2-3; CDR3aa: CSALRLAGGPNTQYF; CDR3nt: TGCAGTGCTTTAAGACTAGCGGGGGGGCCCAATACGCAGTATTTT
v_gene: TRBV6-1; d_gene: NA; abundance: NA; j_gene: TRBJ2-2; CDR3aa: CASSRLVVGELFF; CDR3nt: TGTGCCAGCAGCCGACTAGTAGTCGGGGAGCTGTTTTTT
v_gene: TRBV15; d_gene: NA; abundance: few; j_gene: TRBJ2-2; CDR3aa: CATSRDPYSGEQFF; CDR3nt: TGTGCCACCAGCAGAGATCCCTACAGTGGAGAGCAGTTTTTT
v_gene: TRBV3-1; d_gene: TRBD1; abundance: many; j_gene: TRBJ1-4; CDR3aa: CASSPGTEHEKLFF; CDR3nt: TGTGCCAGCAGTCCCGGGACAGAGCATGAAAAACTGTTTTTT
v_gene: TRBV6-5; d_gene: NA; abundance: NA; j_gene: TRBJ1-4; CDR3aa: CASSLRASNEKLFF; CDR3nt: TGTGCCAGCAGTCTACGGGCTTCTAATGAAAAACTGTTTTTT
v_gene: TRBV7-9; d_gene: NA; abundance: few; j_gene: TRBJ1-4; CDR3aa: CASSLSGTGATNEKLFF; CDR3nt: TGTGCCAGCAGCTTATCCGGGACGGGCGCAACTAATGAAAAACTGTTTTTT
v_gene: TRBV11-2; d_gene: NA; abundance: many; j_gene: TRBJ2-1; CDR3aa: CASSLTGTFSYNEQFF; CDR3nt: TGTGCCAGCAGCTTAACTGGAACTTTCTCCTACAATGAGCAGTTCTTC
v_gene: TRBV7-6; d_gene: NA; abundance: many; j_gene: TRBJ1-3; CDR3aa: CASSLVSGGGSGNTIYF; CDR3nt: TGTGCCAGCAGCTTAGTTTCGGGCGGAGGCTCTGGAAACACCATATATTTT
v_gene: TRBV3-1; d_gene: TRBD1; abundance: many; j_gene: TRBJ1-4; CDR3aa: CASSSDRGNEKLFF; CDR3nt: TGTGCCAGCAGTAGTGACAGGGGGAATGAAAAACTGTTTTTT